The 14 T cell receptor beta chains below were found in one sample sequenced in a study of T cells expressing NK-cell markers. TCRdb processed the 5' RACE reads again and assigns one entry to each CDR3 protein, with no DNA. The listing contains 400,000 to 450,000 distinct CDR3 sequences. Sequencing was carried out using blood T cells: a sorted CD56 or NKG2C T cell subset, CD4+ or CD8+ T cells, or bulk PBMC T cells (not recorded which). The receptors were gathered from a woman between 18 and 75 years old in good health.

This chain uses TRBV12-3 or TRBV12-4 with TRBJ1-6. The CDR3 totals 12 residues. CDR3 loop: CASSLWNSPLHF.

The CDR3 here is CASSADGGNTGELFF. This rearrangement joins TRBV5-1 to TRBJ2-2; without DNA, the TCRdb call of TRBD1 cannot be checked. CDR3 length: 15 residues. Germline loops: CDR1 SGHRS, CDR2 YFSETQ.

The gene calls are TRBV20-1 and TRBJ2-7. Germline CDR1 is DFQATT and CDR2 is SNEGSKA (reference sequence). The CDR3 totals 13 residues. The CDR3 sequence: CSARGGSSYEQYF.

The chain employs TRBV5-4 and TRBJ2-2. The germline V gene has CDR1 SGHNT and CDR2 YYREEE (reference sequence). The CDR3 has 12 amino acids. CDR3 residues: CASPSTTGELFF.

This chain connects TRBV6-1 to TRBJ1-1; absent DNA, TCRdb's TRBD1 call cannot be checked. Per the germline V gene, CDR1 is MNHNS and CDR2 is SASEGT. This CDR3 is built from 14 residues. CDR3 residues: CASSSVGHGSQAFF.

This chain connects TRBV13 to TRBJ2-5; TCRdb lists TRBD1, though no DNA is available to test this call. The germline V gene encodes CDR1 PRHDT and CDR2 FYEKMQ (reference sequence). The CDR3 sequence is 17 residues long. This CDR3 is CASSFFPSGDIQETQYF.

This sequence joins TRBV7-9 and TRBJ2-1. The CDR3 has 15 residues. Germline CDR1 reads SEHNR; CDR2 reads FQNEAQ (reference sequence). CDR3 sequence reads: CASSSQLSSYNEQFF.

This CDR3 reads CASSHIPGEGGNQPQHF. The V and J genes are TRBV12-3 or TRBV12-4 and TRBJ1-5; as DNA is missing, the TRBD1 call by TCRdb cannot be tested. The CDR3 length is 17 residues.

The gene calls are TRBV12-3 or TRBV12-4 and TRBJ2-7. CDR3 size: 14 residues. This CDR3 is CASSPPTGAYEQYF.

The chain recombines TRBV4-1 with TRBJ1-3. Germline lookup yields CDR1 MGHRA and CDR2 YSYEKL. The CDR3 extends over 14 amino acids. CDR3 residues: CASSQSLVGNTIYF.

The chain links TRBV5-1 to TRBJ2-7; the TCRdb D gene call, TRBD2, has no DNA to confirm it. CDR1 and CDR2 from the germline V gene are SGHRS and YFSETQ. The CDR3 is made up of 16 amino acids. This CDR3 is CASSSQKTSFTYEQYF. The complete variable domain, with remaining parts taken from reference TRBV5-1 and TRBJ2-7, reads KAGVTQTPRYLIKTRGQQVTLSCSPISGHRSVSWYQQTPGQGLQFLFEYFSETQRNKGNFPGRFSGRQFSNSRSEMNVSTLELGDSALYLCASSSQKTSFTYEQYFGPGTRLTVT.

The chain combines TRBV5-1 with TRBJ2-1; lacking DNA, the TRBD2 call made by TCRdb goes unchecked. Germline CDR1 SGHRS, CDR2 YFSETQ. This CDR3 comprises 15 residues. The CDR3 loop is CASSLAPTSGIVQFF.

The rearrangement uses TRBV6-6 and TRBJ1-2; TCRdb returns TRBD1, unconfirmable since there is no DNA. The CDR3 extends over 13 amino acids. Germline loops: CDR1 MNHNY, CDR2 SVGAGI (reference sequence). The chain's CDR3 is CASRRDGDYGYTF.

This chain connects TRBV5-4 to TRBJ1-6. CDR1 SGHNT and CDR2 YYREEE come from the germline V gene (reference sequence). This CDR3 has 14 amino acids. The CDR3 reads CASSTREYNSPLHF.